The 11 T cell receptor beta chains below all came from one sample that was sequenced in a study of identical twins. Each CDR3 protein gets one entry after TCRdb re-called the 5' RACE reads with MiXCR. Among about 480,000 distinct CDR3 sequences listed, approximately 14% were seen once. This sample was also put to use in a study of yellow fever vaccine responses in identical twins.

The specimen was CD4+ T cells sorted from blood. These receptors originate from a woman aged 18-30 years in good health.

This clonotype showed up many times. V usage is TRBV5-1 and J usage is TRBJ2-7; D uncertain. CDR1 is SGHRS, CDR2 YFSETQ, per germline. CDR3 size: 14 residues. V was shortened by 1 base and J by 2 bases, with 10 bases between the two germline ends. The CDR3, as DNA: TGCGCCAGCAGCTTGACAGATCCTGCCTACGAGCAGTACTTC. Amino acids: CASSLTDPAYEQYF. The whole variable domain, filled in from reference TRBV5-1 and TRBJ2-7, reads KAGVTQTPRYLIKTRGQQVTLSCSPISGHRSVSWYQQTPGQGLQFLFEYFSETQRNKGNFPGRFSGRQFSNSRSEMNVSTLELGDSALYLCASSLTDPAYEQYFGPGTRLTVT.

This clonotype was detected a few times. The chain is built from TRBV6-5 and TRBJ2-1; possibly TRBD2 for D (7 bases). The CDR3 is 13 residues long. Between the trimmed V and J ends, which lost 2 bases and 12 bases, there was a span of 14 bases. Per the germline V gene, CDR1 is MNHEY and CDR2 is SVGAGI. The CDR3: CASSYPGGQGQFF. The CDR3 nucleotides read TGTGCCAGCAGTTACCCGGGGGGCCAAGGGCAGTTCTTC.

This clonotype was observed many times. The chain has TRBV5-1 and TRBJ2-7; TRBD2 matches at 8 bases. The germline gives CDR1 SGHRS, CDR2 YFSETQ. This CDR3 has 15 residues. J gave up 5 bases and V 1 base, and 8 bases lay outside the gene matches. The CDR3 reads CASSLSQRENNEQYF. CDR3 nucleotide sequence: TGCGCCAGCAGCTTGTCCCAGCGGGAGAACAACGAGCAGTACTTC.

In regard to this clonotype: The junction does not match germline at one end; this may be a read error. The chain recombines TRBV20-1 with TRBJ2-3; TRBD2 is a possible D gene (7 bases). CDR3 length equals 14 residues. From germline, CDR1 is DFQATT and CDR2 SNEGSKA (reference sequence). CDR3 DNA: TGCAGTGCGAGAGGGGGGGCGTTCACAGATACGCAGTATTTT. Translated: CSARGGAFTDTQYF.

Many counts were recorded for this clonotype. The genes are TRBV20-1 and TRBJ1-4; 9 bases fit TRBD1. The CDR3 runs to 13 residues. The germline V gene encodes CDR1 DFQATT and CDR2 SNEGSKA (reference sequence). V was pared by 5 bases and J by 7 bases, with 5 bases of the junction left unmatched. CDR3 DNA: TGCAGTGCTCGGGACAGGGTTACTGAAAAACTGTTTTTT. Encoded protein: CSARDRVTEKLFF.

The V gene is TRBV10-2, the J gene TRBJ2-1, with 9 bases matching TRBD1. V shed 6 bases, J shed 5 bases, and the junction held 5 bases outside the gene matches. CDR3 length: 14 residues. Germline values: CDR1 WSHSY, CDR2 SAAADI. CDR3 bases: TGCGCCAGCAGGGGGACAGGGCGAGACAATGAGCAGTTCTTC. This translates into CASRGTGRDNEQFF.

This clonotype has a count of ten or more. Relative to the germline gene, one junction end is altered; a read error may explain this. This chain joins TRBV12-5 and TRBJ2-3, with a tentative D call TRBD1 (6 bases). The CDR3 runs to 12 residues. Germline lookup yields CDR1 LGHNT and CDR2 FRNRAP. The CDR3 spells CASGLTGQRTDF. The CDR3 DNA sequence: TGTGCTAGTGGTTTGACTGGACAGCGGACGGATTTT.

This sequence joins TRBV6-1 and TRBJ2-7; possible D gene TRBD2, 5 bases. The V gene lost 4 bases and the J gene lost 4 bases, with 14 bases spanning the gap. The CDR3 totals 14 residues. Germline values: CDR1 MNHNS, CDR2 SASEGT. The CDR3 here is CASSGLTIAYEQYF. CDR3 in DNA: TGTGCCAGCAGTGGATTGACTATCGCTTACGAGCAGTACTTC.

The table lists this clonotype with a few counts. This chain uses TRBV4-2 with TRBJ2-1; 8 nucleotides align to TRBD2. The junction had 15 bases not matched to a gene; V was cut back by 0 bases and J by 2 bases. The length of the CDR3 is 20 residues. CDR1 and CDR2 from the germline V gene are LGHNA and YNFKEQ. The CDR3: CASSQEFGWGAGAPYNEQFF. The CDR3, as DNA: TGTGCCAGCAGCCAAGAATTCGGGTGGGGAGCGGGAGCGCCCTACAATGAGCAGTTCTTC.

CDR3: CASRREGRNQPQHF. DNA for the CDR3: TGTGCCAGCAGAAGGGAGGGAAGAAATCAGCCCCAGCATTTT. The rearrangement uses TRBV2 and TRBJ1-5; D not certain. The germline V gene encodes CDR1 SNHLY and CDR2 FYNNEI. This CDR3 contains 14 residues. Deletions cut 6 bases from V and 4 bases from J, with 13 bases between.

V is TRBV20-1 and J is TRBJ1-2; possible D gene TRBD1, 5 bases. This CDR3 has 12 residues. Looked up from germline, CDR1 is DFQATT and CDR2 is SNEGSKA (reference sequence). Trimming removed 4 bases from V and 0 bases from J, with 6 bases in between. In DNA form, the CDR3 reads TGCAGTGCTAAGACAGCTAACTATGGCTACACCTTC. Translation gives CSAKTANYGYTF.